Listed below are T cell receptor beta chains from one sample, sequenced in a study of blood T cell repertoires in COVID-19. The data were produced by immunoSEQ multiplex PCR, yet TCRdb's version contains in-frame clones alone and is incomplete. The table lists roughly 48,000 clones, 82% of them singletons. The sequenced material came from peripheral blood. The receptors derive from a man aged 35-49 years with acute or convalescent COVID-19. The CDR3 runs from the conserved cysteine through the conserved F or W. D genes are given only for firm matches. Clone size is given for some rows only: seen once, a few or many times, or a class if the clone is expanded.

>.|TRBV3-1/TRBV3-2|TRBJ1-1|.
TGTGCCAGCAGCCGCGGTAGTACTGAAGCTTTCTTT
CASSRGSTEAFF
>.|TRBV6-1|TRBJ2-3|TRBD1
TGTGCCAGCAGTGAAGGGGGACAGTCGATCCGCAGGAATTTT
CASSEGGQSIRRNF
>.|TRBV21-1|TRBJ1-2|.
TGTGCCAGCAGCAGAGCCGGCGCAGGGGAAGTTGGCTACACCTTC
CASSRAGAGEVGYTF
>.|TRBV5-1|TRBJ1-2|.
TGCGCCAGCAGCTCCCTTGGCGGGGGCAACTATGGCTACACCTTC
CASSSLGGGNYGYTF
>.|TRBV6-5|TRBJ2-2|.
TGTGCCAGCACTCATTGGGGGGACACCGGGGAGCTGTTTTTT
CASTHWGDTGELFF
>.|TRBV3-1/TRBV3-2|TRBJ1-2|TRBD1
TGTGCCAGCAGCCAAGCGGGATTAACAGGGGGCGGCTACACCTTC
CASSQAGLTGGGYTF
>.|TRBV6-5|TRBJ2-5|.
TGTGCCAGCAGTTATGGGGCAGAAGAGACCCAGTACTTC
CASSYGAEETQYF
>.|TRBV15|TRBJ2-3|TRBD2
TGTGCCACCAGCAGAGGGCTTGGACTAGCGGGGGGAGATACGCAGTATTTT
CATSRGLGLAGGDTQYF
>once|TRBV4-1|TRBJ1-1|.
TGCGCCAGCAGCCAAGTAGGGGGTCTGGGCACTGAAGCTTTCTTT
CASSQVGGLGTEAFF
>.|TRBV7-2|TRBJ1-2|.
TGTGCCAGCAGCTCAGAGGGAGGTGGCTACACCTTC
CASSSEGGGYTF
>.|TRBV7-2|TRBJ2-7|.
TGTGCCAGCAGCTTAGGGGCAGGAAGGATGTACGAGCAGTACTTC
CASSLGAGRMYEQYF
>.|TRBV11-2|TRBJ2-1|.
TGTGCCAGCAGCTTAGCCAGGTACAATGAGCAGTTCTTC
CASSLARYNEQFF
>.|TRBV7-9|TRBJ1-3|.
TGTGCCAGCAGTGATTACTATACCTCTGGAAACACCATATATTTT
CASSDYYTSGNTIYF
>.|TRBV7-8|TRBJ2-7|.
TGTGCCAGCAGCGTCCCAGGGGGCGGGGGTACGCGCGAGCAGTACTTC
CASSVPGGGGTREQYF
>.|TRBV5-4|TRBJ2-6|.
TGTGCCAGCAGCGTACACTCTGGGGCCAACGTCCTGACTTTC
CASSVHSGANVLTF
>.|TRBV27|TRBJ1-2|.
TGTGCCAGCAGTTTATCGGGGGGGGATCTGAACTATGGCTACACCTTC
CASSLSGGDLNYGYTF
>.|TRBV7-3|TRBJ2-3|.
TGTGCCAGCAGCTTGAGTGCCAGGGAGGTGGGGGATACGCAGTATTTT
CASSLSAREVGDTQYF
>.|TRBV12-3/TRBV12-4|TRBJ2-7|.
TGTGCCAGCAGTTTGGGCTTTACCTACGAGCAGTACTTC
CASSLGFTYEQYF
>.|TRBV27|TRBJ1-4|.
TGTGCCAGCAGGCGTAATAAGAGAGATTTCGGAAAACTGTTTTTT
CASRRNKRDFGKLFF
>.|TRBV24-1|TRBJ2-5|.
TGTGCCACCAGTGATTTTATGGGGGCCTTACAAGAGACCCAGTACTTC
CATSDFMGALQETQYF
>.|TRBV7-2|TRBJ1-2|TRBD1
TGTGCCAGCAGCACCGGGACAGAGGTTGGCTACACCTTC
CASSTGTEVGYTF
>.|TRBV2|TRBJ1-1|.
TGTGCCAGCGCTCAAAGCGACACTGAAGCTTTCTTT
CASAQSDTEAFF
>few|TRBV18|TRBJ2-7|.
TGTGCCAGCTCACCACGCGTGGAGTCCGAGCAGTACTTC
CASSPRVESEQYF
>.|TRBV5-1|TRBJ1-2|.
TGCGCCAGCAGGTCGGAAACTGGAGTTCGCTATGGCTACACCTTC
CASRSETGVRYGYTF
>.|TRBV3-1/TRBV3-2|TRBJ2-3|TRBD2
TGTGCCAGCAGCCGCGCCGGGACTAGCGGGGGGGCCCGATACACAGATACGCAGTATTTT
CASSRAGTSGGARYTDTQYF
>once|TRBV7-2|TRBJ2-5|.
TGTGCCAGCAGCTTAGGGGCGTCCCTACAAGAGACCCAGTACTTC
CASSLGASLQETQYF
>.|TRBV6-5|TRBJ2-7|.
TGTGCCAGCCGCGGGACAGCCGAATCCTACGAGCAGTACTTC
CASRGTAESYEQYF
>.|TRBV5-4|TRBJ1-4|TRBD1
TGTGCCAGCAGCTCTGACAGGGGTGAAAAACTGTTTTTT
CASSSDRGEKLFF
>.|TRBV12-5|TRBJ1-3|.
TGTGCTAGTGGCCCCCATTCTCCCGGCTCTGGAAACACCATATATTTT
CASGPHSPGSGNTIYF